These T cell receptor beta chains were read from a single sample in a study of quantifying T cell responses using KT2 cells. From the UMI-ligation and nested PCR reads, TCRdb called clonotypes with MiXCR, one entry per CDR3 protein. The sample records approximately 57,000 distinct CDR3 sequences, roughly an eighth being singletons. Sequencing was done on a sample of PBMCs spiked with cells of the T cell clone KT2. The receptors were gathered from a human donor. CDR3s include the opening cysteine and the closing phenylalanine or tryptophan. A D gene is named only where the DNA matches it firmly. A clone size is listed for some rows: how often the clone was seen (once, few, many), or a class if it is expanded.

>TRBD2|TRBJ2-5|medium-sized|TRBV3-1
TGTGCCAGCAGCCAAACACTAGCGGAGGTCCAAGAGACCCAGTACTTC
CASSQTLAEVQETQYF
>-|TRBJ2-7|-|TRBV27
TGTGCCAGCAGTTCCGACAGTGCGAGCTCCTACGAGCAGTACTTC
CASSSDSASSYEQYF
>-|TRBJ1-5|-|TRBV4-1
TGCGCCAGCAGCCAAGACTTGGTAGGGCCCTACAATCAGCCCCAGCATTTT
CASSQDLVGPYNQPQHF
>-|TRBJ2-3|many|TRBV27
TGTGCCAGCAGTTTTGCAGATACGCAGTATTTT
CASSFADTQYF
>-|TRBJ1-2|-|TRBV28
TGTGCCAGCAGTTTAGCCTCAGACAGGCTGGGCTATGGCTACACCTTC
CASSLASDRLGYGYTF
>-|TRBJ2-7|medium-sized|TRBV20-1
TGCAGTGCTAGAGACAGGGACTACGAGCAGTACTTC
CSARDRDYEQYF
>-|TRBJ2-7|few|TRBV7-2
TGTGCCAGCAGCCCGAGAGGGGGGGCGGTTCATGACGAGCAGTACTTC
CASSPRGGAVHDEQYF
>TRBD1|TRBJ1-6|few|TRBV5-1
TGCGCCAGCAAGTCAGCGGGACAGGGGTATTCACCCCTCCACTTT
CASKSAGQGYSPLHF
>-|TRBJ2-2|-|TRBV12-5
TGTGCTAGTCGAGGGCCGAACACCGGGGAGCTGTTTTTT
CASRGPNTGELFF
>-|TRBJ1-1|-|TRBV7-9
TGTGCCAGCAGCTTCGACGGCAAGAACACTGAAGCTTTCTTT
CASSFDGKNTEAFF
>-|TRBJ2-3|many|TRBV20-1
TGCAGTGCTCAGACTACCTTTTGGGGCACAGATACGCAGTATTTT
CSAQTTFWGTDTQYF
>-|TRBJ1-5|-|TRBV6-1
TGTGCCAGCAGTGAATGGTCAGGGACCAATCAGCCCCAGCATTTT
CASSEWSGTNQPQHF
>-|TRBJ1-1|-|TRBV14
TGTGCCAGCAGCCAAAGGGACCCCAAGGCGGTAGCTTTCTTT
CASSQRDPKAVAFF
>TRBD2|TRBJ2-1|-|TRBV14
TGTGCCAGCAGCCCCCCGGGACTAGATTTCTACCATGAGCAGTTCTTC
CASSPPGLDFYHEQFF
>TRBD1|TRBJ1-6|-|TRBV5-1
TGCGCCAGCAGCCCTTCGGGACAGATTAATTCACCCCTCCACTTT
CASSPSGQINSPLHF
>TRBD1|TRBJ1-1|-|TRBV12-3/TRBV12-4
TGTGCCAGCAGTAAATCGACAGGGGCAATTGCTTTCTTT
CASSKSTGAIAFF
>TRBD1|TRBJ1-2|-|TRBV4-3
TGCGCCAGCAGCCAAGACAGAGACAGGGGCTACGGCTACACCTTC
CASSQDRDRGYGYTF
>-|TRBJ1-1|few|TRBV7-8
TGTGCCAGCAGCGATCCCCCCGTCGGGGCTGAAGCTTTCTTT
CASSDPPVGAEAFF
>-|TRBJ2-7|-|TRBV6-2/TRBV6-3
TGTGCCAGCAGCCGCATCCTTGATCGAGAGTACGAGCAGTACTTC
CASSRILDREYEQYF
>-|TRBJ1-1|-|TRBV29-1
TGCAGCGCCCCATGGGGGGCTGAAGCTTTCTTT
CSAPWGAEAFF
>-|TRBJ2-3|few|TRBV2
TGTGCCTGCTTGAGGGAATCCACAGATACGCAGTATTTT
CACLRESTDTQYF
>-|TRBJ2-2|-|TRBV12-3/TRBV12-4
TGTGCCAGCAGTAGCGGGACAGGGAACACCGGGGAGCTGTTTTTT
CASSSGTGNTGELFF
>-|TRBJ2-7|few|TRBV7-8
TGTGCCAGCAGCTTTGGGGACGAGCAGTACTTC
CASSFGDEQYF
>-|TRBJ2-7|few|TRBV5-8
TGTGCCAGCAGCCCCTTTGGATCACCCTACGAGCAGTACTTC
CASSPFGSPYEQYF
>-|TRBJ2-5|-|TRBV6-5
TGTGCCAGCAGATCAGGGGGGGAGACCCAGTACTTC
CASRSGGETQYF
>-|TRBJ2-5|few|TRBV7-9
TGTGCCAGCAGTACTACTAGCAGGTTCGAAGAGACCCAGTACTTC
CASSTTSRFEETQYF
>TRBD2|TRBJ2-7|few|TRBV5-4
TGTGCCAGCAGTCCACTTAAACTAGCGGATAGCTCCTACGAGCAGTACTTC
CASSPLKLADSSYEQYF
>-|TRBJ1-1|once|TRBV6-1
TGTGCCAGCAGTACCCGGGACGGCATGAACACTGAAGCTTTCTTT
CASSTRDGMNTEAFF
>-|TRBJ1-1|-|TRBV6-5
TGTGCCTCCCAGATTTCGGGAGAGACTGAAGCTTTCTTT
CASQISGETEAFF
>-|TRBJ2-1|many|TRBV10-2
TGCGCCAGCAGTGAGTCAAGGGCGCCGGGGCTGAGCTCCTACAATGAGCAGTTCTTC
CASSESRAPGLSSYNEQFF
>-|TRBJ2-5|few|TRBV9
TGTGCCAGCAGCGTAGGGGCGGAAGAGACCCAGTACTTC
CASSVGAEETQYF
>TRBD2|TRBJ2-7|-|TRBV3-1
TGTGCCAGCAGCCCCGCGGGGGGTTTCGAGCAGTACTTC
CASSPAGGFEQYF
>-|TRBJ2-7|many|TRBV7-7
TGTGCTAGCAGCTTAGGGACGGGGTCCTACGAGCAGTACTTC
CASSLGTGSYEQYF
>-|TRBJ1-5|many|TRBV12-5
TGTGCTAGTGCCGCACCGGGAGGATTCAATCAGCCCCAGCATTTT
CASAAPGGFNQPQHF
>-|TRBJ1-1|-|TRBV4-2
TGTGCCAGCAGCCAAGACAGAATGAACACTGAAGCTTTCTTT
CASSQDRMNTEAFF
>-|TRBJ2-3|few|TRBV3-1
TGTGCCAGCAGCCAAGATGGGGCGGAGTCAGTAGATACGCAGTATTTT
CASSQDGAESVDTQYF
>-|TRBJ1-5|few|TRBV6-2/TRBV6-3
TGTGCCAGTAAAACCGGGACAATTAGCAATCAGCCCCAGCATTTT
CASKTGTISNQPQHF
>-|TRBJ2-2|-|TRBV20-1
TGCAGTGCTAACCCAGCGAGCACCGGGGAGCTGTTTTTT
CSANPASTGELFF
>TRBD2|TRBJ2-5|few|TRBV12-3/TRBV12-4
TGTGCCAGCAGTACTTTTAGCGGGAGGGGAGAGACCCAGTACTTC
CASSTFSGRGETQYF
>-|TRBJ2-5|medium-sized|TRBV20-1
TGCAGTGCTAGAGATGTTGGGGGGGCACTAGAGACCCAGTACTTC
CSARDVGGALETQYF
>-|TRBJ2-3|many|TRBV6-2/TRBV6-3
TGTGCCAGCAGTCAACAAGAAGCAGATACGCAGTATTTT
CASSQQEADTQYF
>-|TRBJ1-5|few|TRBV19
TGTGCCAGTAGTATAGCCAGCCATAGCAATCAGCCCCAGCATTTT
CASSIASHSNQPQHF
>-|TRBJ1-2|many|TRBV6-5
TGTGCCAGCAGTTACGGGGCAGGGGCATCGCGCGGCTACACCTTC
CASSYGAGASRGYTF
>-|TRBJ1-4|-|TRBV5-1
TGCGCCAGCAGCCCCGGGACGCCGGGAAATGAAAAACTGTTTTTT
CASSPGTPGNEKLFF
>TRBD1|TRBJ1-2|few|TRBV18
TGTGCCAGCTCACCCGGGACAGGACAGCCAGGTGGCTACACCTTC
CASSPGTGQPGGYTF
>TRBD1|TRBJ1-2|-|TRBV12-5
TGTGCTAGTGGTTTGGAACAGGGGGCGCGTGGCTACACCTTC
CASGLEQGARGYTF
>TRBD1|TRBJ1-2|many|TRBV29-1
TGCAGCGTCGGGACAGGGGGCAGCTATGGCTACACCTTC
CSVGTGGSYGYTF
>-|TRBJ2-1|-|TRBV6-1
TGTGCCAGCAGTGATTATCCGGACGGAATCAATGAGCAGTTCTTC
CASSDYPDGINEQFF